These 5 T cell receptor beta chains were sequenced from one sample in a study of T-cell memory formation after mild COVID-19. TCRdb reanalysed the 5' RACE reads using MiXCR and keeps one entry per CDR3 protein. The repertoire includes some 350,000 distinct CDR3 sequences, about an eighth of them detected once, and about a fifth sits in the top ten. The sequencing input was PBMCs or a T cell subset sorted from them (not recorded which). The receptors come from a man aged 18 to 30 who had mild COVID-19 (a few samples of this study predate the infection). Cell type and time point are not known.

This clonotype has only a few counts. The chain couples TRBV20-1 to TRBJ2-3, with 9 bases aligning to TRBD2. Germline V gene data show CDR1 as DFQATT and CDR2 as SNEGSKA (reference sequence). V dropped 0 bases and J dropped 5; count of bases not matched to a gene: 6. The CDR3 consists of 15 residues. CDR3 sequence reads: CSARDSGGEGDTQYF. The CDR3 nucleotides are TGCAGTGCTAGAGATAGCGGGGGAGAAGGAGATACGCAGTATTTT.

This clonotype occurred a few times. CDR3: CASSYGTGGNQPQHF. CDR3 nucleotides: TGTGCCAGCAGTTACGGGACAGGGGGCAATCAGCCCCAGCATTTT. The J gene is TRBJ1-5, the V gene TRBV5-6; 10 nucleotides match TRBD1. Germline V gene sequence: CDR1 SGHDT, CDR2 YYEEEE. The ends lost 5 bases at V and 2 bases at J; junction bases unmatched: 4. The CDR3 consists of 15 residues.

The chain combines TRBV10-3 with TRBJ1-3; no clear D gene. The V and J ends lost 6 bases and 0 bases respectively, with 6 bases between them. Germline V gene data show CDR1 as ENHRY and CDR2 as SYGVKD. CDR3 length: 13 amino acids. The CDR3 DNA follows: TGTGCCATCAGGCCATCCTCTGGAAACACCATATATTTT. This sequence encodes CAIRPSSGNTIYF.

This clonotype was recorded a few times. This rearrangement joins TRBV7-2 to TRBJ2-3, with 14 nucleotides matching TRBD2. The CDR3 is 16 amino acids. Germline CDR1 is SGHTA and CDR2 is FQGNSA. V trimming: 7 bases; J trimming: 7 bases; junction bases outside the gene matches: 10. The CDR3: CASIRTSGGRSNTQYF. The CDR3, as DNA: TGTGCCAGCATTCGGACTAGCGGGGGGCGGTCGAATACGCAGTATTTT.

This chain connects TRBV7-9 to TRBJ2-1; D ambiguous. Trimming cost V 6 bases and J 10 bases, with 13 bases left between them. Germline CDR1 SEHNR, CDR2 FQNEAQ (reference sequence). This CDR3 is built from 12 residues. The CDR3 protein is CASRSPGREQFF. The DNA for the CDR3 is TGTGCCAGCAGGAGCCCCGGGCGGGAGCAGTTCTTC.